The 28 T cell receptor beta chains given below trace back to one sample, sequenced in a study of T cells in Graves' hyperthyroidism and ophthalmopathy (dated by TCRdb to the late 2010s). The method was multiplex PCR. Sequencing used an Illumina HiSeq 2000. The TCR beta CDR3 regions were amplified from RNA transcripts. For the first round of RT-PCR on the TCR CDR3, the HTBI primer set was used together with the Qiagen OneStep RT-PCR kit. The public reads were reanalyzed by TCRdb: fastp trimming at Q25, MiXCR alignment, in-frame beta chains only. Rows are unified per CDR3 protein, each entry keeping the most common DNA and genes. The sample table records approximately 380,000 distinct CDR3 sequences; over 15% of these occur just once. The top ten hold 3.5% to 4% of the sample. Material: blood. The receptors stem from a woman between 18 and 30 years old with Graves' hyperthyroidism.

This clonotype has at least ten counts. The chain recombines TRBV28 with TRBJ2-7; 7 positions match TRBD1. This CDR3 comprises 14 residues. V was clipped by 5 bases and J by 4 bases; unmatched bases: 8. Germline V CDR1 and CDR2: MDHEN, SYDVKM. CDR3 sequence (DNA): TGTGCCAGCAGTCGGGGACAGAACTTGTACGAGCAGTACTTC. Protein: CASSRGQNLYEQYF.

In this sample, this clonotype turned up many times. The chain employs TRBV10-1 and TRBJ2-7; no clear D. V lost 2 bases and J 4 bases, leaving 6 bases between the germline ends. This CDR3 spans 12 amino acids. Germline V CDR1 and CDR2: WNHNN, SYGVQD (reference sequence). The CDR3 is CASSEALYEQYF. DNA of the CDR3: TGCGCCAGCAGTGAGGCCTTATACGAGCAGTACTTC.

This clonotype was found many times. V usage is TRBV6-2 or TRBV6-3 and J usage is TRBJ1-1, with a possible D match to TRBD1 (5 bases). Germline assignment: CDR1 MNHEY and CDR2 SVGEGT. The V end was cut by 5 bases, the J end by 5 bases, with 15 bases between. The CDR3 covers 14 residues. DNA of the CDR3: TGTGCCAGCAGTCTATCCGGGGGTAAGACTGAAGCTTTCTTT. Its translation: CASSLSGGKTEAFF.

In its sample, this clonotype was seen once. The chain has TRBV6-1 and TRBJ2-7, with D unclear. The CDR3 extends over 13 amino acids. V lost 1 base, J lost 9 bases, and 13 bases lay in between. Germline loops: CDR1 MNHNS, CDR2 SASEGT. As DNA, the CDR3 is TGTGCCAGCAGTGAAGGCAGAAAGTCCTGGCAGTACTTC. Translation gives CASSEGRKSWQYF.

This chain links TRBV5-1 with TRBJ1-2; a weak D match, TRBD1 (6 bases). Germline V gene lookup returns CDR1 SGHRS and CDR2 YFSETQ. Trimming shortened V by 5 bases and J by 1 base, and 15 bases separated the two germline ends. CDR3 length: 15 residues. The CDR3 bases are TGCGCCAGCAGACAATCCCGGGACAATAACTATGGCTACACCTTC. Protein sequence: CASRQSRDNNYGYTF.

In its sample, this clonotype was seen many times. Relative to the germline gene, one junction end is altered; a read error may explain this. The CDR3 is CASREGTSQRVSTGELFF. The CDR3 nucleotides are TGTGCCAGCAGAGAAGGGACTTCTCAACGCGTAAGCACCGGGGAGCTGTTTTTT. The chain joins TRBV2 to TRBJ2-2; possibly TRBD2 for D (6 bases). This CDR3 region has 18 residues. Germline V gene sequence: CDR1 SNHLY, CDR2 FYNNEI. The whole variable domain, filled in from reference TRBV2 and TRBJ2-2, reads EPEVTQTPSHQVTQMGQEVILRCVPISNHLYFYWYRQILGQKVEFLVSFYNNEISEKSEIFDDQFSVERPDGSNFTLKIRSTKLEDSAMYFCASREGTSQRVSTGELFFGEGSRLTVL.

This clonotype was found many times. The chain uses TRBV5-1 and TRBJ1-2, with D maybe TRBD1 (5 bases). The germline V and J ends were trimmed by 4 bases and 3 bases, with 19 bases remaining between them. The CDR3 totals 16 residues. The germline gives CDR1 SGHRS, CDR2 YFSETQ. This CDR3 reads CASSLKGGAIDYGYTF. For the CDR3, the DNA is TGCGCCAGCAGCCTGAAAGGCGGGGCCATTGACTATGGCTACACCTTC.

This clonotype has a handful of counts. The chain links TRBV15 to TRBJ2-7; TRBD2 aligns across 8 bases. J was trimmed by 1 base and V by 1 base; bases with no gene match: 6. Germline CDR1 and CDR2: LNHNV and YYDKDF (reference sequence). This CDR3 spans 16 amino acids. DNA for the CDR3: TGTGCCACCAGCAGAGGGGGGCTAGCGGGTTCCTACGAGCAGTACTTC. Its protein product is CATSRGGLAGSYEQYF.

This clonotype appeared many times. J is TRBJ2-5 and V is TRBV6-5; D remains ambiguous. The CDR3 extends over 16 amino acids. V lost 5 bases and J 0 bases, leaving 16 bases between the germline ends. Germline-derived CDR1 and CDR2 are MNHEY and SVGAGI. The CDR3 nucleotides read TGTGCCAGCAGTAACCTAGTAGAATGGTACCAAGAGACCCAGTACTTC. This sequence encodes CASSNLVEWYQETQYF.

This chain connects TRBV5-1 to TRBJ2-2; D remains unclear. The CDR3 is made up of 14 amino acids. Trimming stripped 4 bases from V and 5 bases from J, with 12 bases between. CDR1 and CDR2 from the germline V gene are SGHRS and YFSETQ. DNA for the CDR3: TGCGCCAGCAGCGGCCTGGCTACAACCGGGGAGCTGTTTTTT. Encoded protein: CASSGLATTGELFF.

This chain links TRBV18 with TRBJ1-6, with D perhaps TRBD1 (5 bases). The V and J ends lost 2 bases and 5 bases respectively, with 10 bases between them. The CDR3 consists of 15 residues. Germline CDR1 and CDR2: KGHSH and LQKENI. CDR3 residues: CASSPGAADNSPLHF. CDR3 in DNA: TGTGCCAGCTCACCAGGGGCGGCGGATAATTCACCCCTCCACTTT.

The J gene is TRBJ1-1, the V gene TRBV12-3 or TRBV12-4, with D maybe TRBD1 (5 bases). V lost 5 bases, J lost 4 bases, and 17 bases lay in between. The CDR3 loop spans 15 amino acids. The CDR3 region has the DNA TGTGCCAGCAGTGAAAATAGTCAAAGGGGCACTGAAGCTTTCTTT. This codes for CASSENSQRGTEAFF.

This clonotype was observed at least ten times. V usage is TRBV5-1 and J usage is TRBJ1-2; possible D gene TRBD1, 5 bases. Germline V gives CDR1 SGHRS, CDR2 YFSETQ. Trimming took 4 bases from V and 8 from J, leaving 15 bases between them. CDR3 length equals 13 residues. As DNA, the CDR3 is TGCGCCAGCAGCAGGGACGGGGTCATGGGCTACACCTTC. Translated, it gives CASSRDGVMGYTF. The entire variable domain, with the rest obtained from reference TRBV5-1 and TRBJ1-2, is as follows: KAGVTQTPRYLIKTRGQQVTLSCSPISGHRSVSWYQQTPGQGLQFLFEYFSETQRNKGNFPGRFSGRQFSNSRSEMNVSTLELGDSALYLCASSRDGVMGYTFGSGTRLTVV.

This clonotype was seen ten or more times. The chain has TRBV10-3 and TRBJ1-3; no clear D. The V and J ends lost 4 bases and 4 bases respectively, with 5 bases between them. The CDR3 runs to 12 residues. The germline V gene encodes CDR1 ENHRY and CDR2 SYGVKD. The CDR3 sequence: CAISAGGNTIYF. For the CDR3, the DNA is TGTGCCATCAGTGCGGGCGGAAACACCATATATTTT.

This clonotype came up many times. The chain recombines TRBV6-1 with TRBJ2-7, with 12 bases that match TRBD1. Germline CDR1 reads MNHNS; CDR2 reads SASEGT. The CDR3 contains 15 residues. With 5 bases clipped from V and 7 bases from J, the junction kept 9 bases outside the gene matches. CDR3 sequence reads: CASSPPRDRGHEQYF. In DNA form, the CDR3 reads TGTGCCAGCAGTCCTCCCCGGGACAGGGGGCATGAGCAGTACTTC.

This clonotype was observed at least ten times. The CDR3 does not end in the conserved phenylalanine or tryptophan, so this is likely a read error. The rearrangement joins TRBV15 to TRBJ1-2, with TRBD1 matching 7 bases. The CDR3 has 15 amino acids. The V segment lost 5 bases and the J segment 4 bases; nucleotides outside the gene matches: 10. Germline V gives CDR1 LNHNV, CDR2 YYDKDF (reference sequence). The CDR3 DNA reads as TGTGCCACCAGCGGCTTAGACAGGGACACCTATGGCTACACCCTC. Protein sequence: CATSGLDRDTYGYTL.

The chain has TRBV5-1 and TRBJ2-5, with unresolved D. The CDR3 totals 12 residues. The ends were cut back, 3 bases at V and 0 bases at J, with 3 bases in the middle. Per germline, CDR1 SGHRS and CDR2 YFSETQ. The CDR3, as DNA: TGCGCCAGCAGCTGGAACCAAGAGACCCAGTACTTC. This gives the protein CASSWNQETQYF.

The table lists this clonotype with many counts. Being one base from a much bigger clone, this may be a read error. The chain couples TRBV15 to TRBJ2-2; perhaps D is TRBD1 or TRBD2 (5 bases each). The CDR3 contains 15 residues. From germline, CDR1 is LNHNV and CDR2 YYDKDF (reference sequence). The CDR3 loop is CATSRGGVGNGELLF. The CDR3 DNA reads TGTGCCACCAGCAGAGGGGGCGTCGGTAACGGGGAGCTGCTTTTT.

The sample holds a few counts of this clonotype. The chain carries TRBV4-1 and TRBJ1-3; 8 bases map to TRBD1. The length of the CDR3 is 17 residues. Losses at the gene ends were 1 base for V and 2 bases for J; bases not matched to a gene: 7. In germline, CDR1 is MGHRA, CDR2 YSYEKL. CDR3 coding DNA: TGCGCCAGCAGCCAAGTAAGACAGGGGAAGACTGGAAACACCATATATTTT. Amino acid sequence: CASSQVRQGKTGNTIYF.

This clonotype was observed many times. J is TRBJ2-7 and V is TRBV28; the D gene is possibly TRBD2 (6 bases). Germline V gene sequence: CDR1 MDHEN, CDR2 SYDVKM. The length of the CDR3 is 16 residues. Trimming left V 5 bases short and J 6 bases short, with 23 bases between. The CDR3 coding sequence is TGTGCCAGCAGTCCCTCCCGACACGAATTGGGGGGCGAGCAGTACTTC. It yields the protein CASSPSRHELGGEQYF.

This clonotype has ten or more counts. The chain uses TRBV6-5 and TRBJ2-2; D is perhaps TRBD2 (5 bases). Between the trimmed V and J ends, which lost 8 bases and 1 base, there was a span of 8 bases. The CDR3 consists of 13 residues. CDR1 MNHEY and CDR2 SVGAGI come from the germline V gene. This CDR3 is CASFGVNTGELFF. The CDR3 DNA reads as TGTGCCAGCTTCGGGGTGAACACCGGGGAGCTGTTTTTT.

This clonotype came up a few times. This sequence joins TRBV5-1 and TRBJ2-7, with a weak D call TRBD2 (5 bases). Germline V gene sequence: CDR1 SGHRS, CDR2 YFSETQ. V was trimmed by 0 bases and J by 6 bases, leaving 13 bases between them. CDR3 length: 14 residues. CDR3 sequence reads: CASSLDTGNREQYF. CDR3 nucleotide sequence: TGCGCCAGCAGCTTGGACACGGGAAACCGCGAGCAGTACTTC.

The chain links TRBV3-1 to TRBJ2-5; a possible D gene is TRBD1 (5 bases). Germline lookup yields CDR1 LGHDT and CDR2 YNNKEL (reference sequence). The CDR3 totals 14 residues. V lost 0 bases and J 7 bases, leaving 12 bases between the germline ends. CDR3 region: CASSQETGARTQYF. CDR3 nucleotides: TGTGCCAGCAGCCAAGAAACAGGAGCCCGGACCCAGTACTTC.

The sample holds one count of this clonotype. The chain employs TRBV11-2 and TRBJ2-7, with 7 bases matching TRBD2. CDR1 SGHAT and CDR2 FQNNGV come from the germline V gene. This CDR3 contains 18 residues. J was trimmed by 3 bases and V by 5 bases; bases with no gene match: 19. CDR3: CASSRRTPGGGRFYEQYF. In nucleotides, the CDR3 is TGTGCCAGCAGCCGGCGGACCCCTGGAGGCGGGAGATTCTACGAGCAGTACTTC.

Here the CDR3 reads CASSLTGIGTEAFF. The DNA of the CDR3 is TGTGCCAGTAGCCTTACAGGGATTGGGACTGAAGCTTTCTTT. This chain connects TRBV19 to TRBJ1-1; D is possibly TRBD1 (6 bases). This CDR3 comprises 14 residues. The germline V gene encodes CDR1 LNHDA and CDR2 SQIVND (reference sequence). Trimming stripped 6 bases from V and 5 bases from J, with 16 bases between.

This clonotype was observed at least ten times. The J gene is TRBJ2-1, the V gene TRBV6-4; D gene ambiguous. The V and J ends lost 8 bases and 1 base respectively, with 9 bases between them. Germline loops: CDR1 MRHNA, CDR2 SNTAGT. The CDR3 consists of 13 residues. The CDR3 DNA follows: TGTGCCAGCGCTCGGTCTTCCTACAATGAGCAGTTCTTC. Translation: CASARSSYNEQFF.

The chain has TRBV29-1 and TRBJ1-2, with 7 bases matching TRBD1. Germline CDR1 and CDR2: SQVTM and ANQGSEA. V was pared by 5 bases and J by 0 bases, with 6 bases of the junction left unmatched. The CDR3 totals 14 residues. The CDR3 here is CSVQDRPSNYGYTF. The CDR3 bases are TGCAGCGTTCAGGACAGGCCTTCTAACTATGGCTACACCTTC.

The chain recombines TRBV12-3 or TRBV12-4 with TRBJ2-7; D is possibly TRBD1 or TRBD2 (7 bases each). CDR3 length: 13 residues. The V and J ends lost 5 bases and 7 bases respectively, with 15 bases between them. The CDR3 bases are TGTGCCAGCAGTAGGGGGGGACAGTGGGAGCAGTACTTC. Protein product: CASSRGGQWEQYF.